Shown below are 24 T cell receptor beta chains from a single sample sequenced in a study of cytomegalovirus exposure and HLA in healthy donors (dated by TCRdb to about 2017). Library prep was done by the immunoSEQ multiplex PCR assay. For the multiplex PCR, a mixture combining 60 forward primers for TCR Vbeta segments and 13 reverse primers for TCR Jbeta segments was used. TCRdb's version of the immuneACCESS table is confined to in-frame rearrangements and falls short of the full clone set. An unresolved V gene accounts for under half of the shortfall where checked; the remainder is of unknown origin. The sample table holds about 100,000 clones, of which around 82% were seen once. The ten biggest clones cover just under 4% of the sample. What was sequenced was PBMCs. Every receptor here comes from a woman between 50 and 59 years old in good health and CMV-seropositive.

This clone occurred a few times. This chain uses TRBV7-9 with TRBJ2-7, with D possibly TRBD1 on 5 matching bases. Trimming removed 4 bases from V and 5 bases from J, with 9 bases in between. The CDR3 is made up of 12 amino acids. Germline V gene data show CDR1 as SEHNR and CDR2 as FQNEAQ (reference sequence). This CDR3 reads CASSYTGNEQYF. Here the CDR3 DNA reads TGTGCCAGCAGCTATACAGGAAACGAGCAGTACTTC.

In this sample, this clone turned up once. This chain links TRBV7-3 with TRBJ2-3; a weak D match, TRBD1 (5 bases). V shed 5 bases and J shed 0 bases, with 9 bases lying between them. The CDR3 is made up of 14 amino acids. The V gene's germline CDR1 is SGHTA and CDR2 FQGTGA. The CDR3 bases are TGTGCCAGCAGCCTAGGACACAGCACAGATACGCAGTATTTT. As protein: CASSLGHSTDTQYF.

The DNA of the CDR3 is TGTGCCAGCAGCGAGACTTTTAGCGGCCAGACCATCCAGTTCTTC. It is translated as CASSETFSGQTIQFF. This chain uses TRBV6-5 with TRBJ2-1; possible D gene TRBD2, 6 bases. Germline values: CDR1 MNHEY, CDR2 SVGAGI. Trimming left V 6 bases short and J 13 bases short, with 25 bases between. CDR3 size: 15 residues.

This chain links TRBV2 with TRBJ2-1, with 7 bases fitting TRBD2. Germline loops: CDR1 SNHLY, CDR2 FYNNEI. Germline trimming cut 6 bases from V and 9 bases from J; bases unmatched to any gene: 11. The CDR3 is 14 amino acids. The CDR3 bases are TGTGCCAGCAGCGGGGACTACTCCTCGGGTGAGCAGTTCTTC. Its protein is CASSGDYSSGEQFF.

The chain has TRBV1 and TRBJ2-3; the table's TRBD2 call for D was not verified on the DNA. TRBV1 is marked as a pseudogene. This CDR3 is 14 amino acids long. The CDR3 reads CTSPGLAPTDTQYF. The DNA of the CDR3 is TGCACCAGCCCCGGGCTAGCCCCCACAGATACGCAGTATTTT.

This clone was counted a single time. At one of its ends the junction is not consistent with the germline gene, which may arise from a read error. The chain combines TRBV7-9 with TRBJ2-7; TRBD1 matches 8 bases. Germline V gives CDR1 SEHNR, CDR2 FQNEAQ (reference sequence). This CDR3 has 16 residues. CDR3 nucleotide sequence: TGTTCCAGCAGCTTAGGCCGCGGGACAGGAGCCTACGAGCAGTACTTC. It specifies CSSSLGRGTGAYEQYF.

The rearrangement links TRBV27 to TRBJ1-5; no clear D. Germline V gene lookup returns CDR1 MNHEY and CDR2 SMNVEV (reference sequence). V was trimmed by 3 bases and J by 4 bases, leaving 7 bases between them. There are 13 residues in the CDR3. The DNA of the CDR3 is TGTGCCAGCAGTTTGTGGGCAAATCAGCCCCAGCATTTT. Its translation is CASSLWANQPQHF.

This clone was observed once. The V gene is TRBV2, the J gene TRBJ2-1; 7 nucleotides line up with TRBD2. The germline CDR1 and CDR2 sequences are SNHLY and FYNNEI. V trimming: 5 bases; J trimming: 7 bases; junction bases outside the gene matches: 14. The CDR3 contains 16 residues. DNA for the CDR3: TGTGCCAGCAGTCCGTCGGGCGGGAGCTTGGCGAATGAGCAGTTCTTC. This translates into CASSPSGGSLANEQFF.

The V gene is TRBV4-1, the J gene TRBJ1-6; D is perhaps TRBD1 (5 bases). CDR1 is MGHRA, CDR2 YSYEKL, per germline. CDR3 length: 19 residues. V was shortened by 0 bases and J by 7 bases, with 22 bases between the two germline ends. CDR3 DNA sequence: TGCGCCAGCAGCCAAGATCCTCGGGGGGGTCCTCTCTCCAATTCACCCCTCCACTTT. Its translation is CASSQDPRGGPLSNSPLHF.

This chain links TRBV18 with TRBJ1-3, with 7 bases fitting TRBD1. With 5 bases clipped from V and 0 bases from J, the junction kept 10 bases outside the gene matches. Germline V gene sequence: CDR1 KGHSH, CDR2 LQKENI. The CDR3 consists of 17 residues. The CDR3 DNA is TGTGCCAGCTCAGCTCGACAGGGTTTAAACTCTGGAAACACCATATATTTT. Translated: CASSARQGLNSGNTIYF.

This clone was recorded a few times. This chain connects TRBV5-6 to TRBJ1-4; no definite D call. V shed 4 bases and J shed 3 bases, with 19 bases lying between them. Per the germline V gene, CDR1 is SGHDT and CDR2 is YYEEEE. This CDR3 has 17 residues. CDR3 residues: CASSQVAGRRANEKLFF. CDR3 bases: TGTGCCAGCAGCCAAGTGGCGGGGAGGAGGGCTAATGAAAAACTGTTTTTT.

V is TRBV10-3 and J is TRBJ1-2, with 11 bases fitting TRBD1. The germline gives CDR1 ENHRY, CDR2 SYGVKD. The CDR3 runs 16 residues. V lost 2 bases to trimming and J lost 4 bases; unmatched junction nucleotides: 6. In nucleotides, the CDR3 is TGTGCCATCAGTGAGACGGGACAGGGGGTCGGCTATGGCTACACCTTC. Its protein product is CAISETGQGVGYGYTF.

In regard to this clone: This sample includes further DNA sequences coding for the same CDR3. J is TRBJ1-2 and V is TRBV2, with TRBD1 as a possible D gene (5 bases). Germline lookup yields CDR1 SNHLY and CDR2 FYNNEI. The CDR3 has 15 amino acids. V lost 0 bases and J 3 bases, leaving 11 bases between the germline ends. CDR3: CASSEARGGDYGYTF. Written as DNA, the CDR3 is TGTGCCAGCAGTGAAGCGCGCGGGGGGGACTATGGCTACACCTTC.

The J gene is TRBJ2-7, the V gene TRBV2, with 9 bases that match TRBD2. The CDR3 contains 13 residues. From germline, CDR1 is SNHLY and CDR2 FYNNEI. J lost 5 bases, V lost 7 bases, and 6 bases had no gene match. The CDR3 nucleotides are TGTGCCAGCATGGCGGGGGGGCCCCACGAGCAGTACTTC. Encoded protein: CASMAGGPHEQYF.

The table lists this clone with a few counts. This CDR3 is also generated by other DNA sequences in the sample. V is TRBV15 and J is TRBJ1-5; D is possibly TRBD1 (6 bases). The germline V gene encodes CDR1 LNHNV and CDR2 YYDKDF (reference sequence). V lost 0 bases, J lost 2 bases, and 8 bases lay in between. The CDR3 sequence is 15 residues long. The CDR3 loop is CATSRDPGGNQPQHF. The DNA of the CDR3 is TGTGCCACCAGCAGAGATCCAGGGGGCAATCAGCCCCAGCATTTT.

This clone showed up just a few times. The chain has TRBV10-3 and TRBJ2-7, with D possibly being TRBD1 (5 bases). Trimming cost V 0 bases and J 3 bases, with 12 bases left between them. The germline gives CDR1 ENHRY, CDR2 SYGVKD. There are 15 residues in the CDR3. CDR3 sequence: CAISESAGLYYEQYF. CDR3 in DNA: TGTGCCATCAGTGAGTCGGCAGGGCTTTACTACGAGCAGTACTTC.

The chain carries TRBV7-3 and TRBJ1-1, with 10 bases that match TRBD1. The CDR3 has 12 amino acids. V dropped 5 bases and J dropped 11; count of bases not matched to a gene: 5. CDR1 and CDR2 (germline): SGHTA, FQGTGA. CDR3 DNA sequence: TGTGCCAGCAGCACGACAGGGGGCAGGGCTTTCTTT. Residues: CASSTTGGRAFF.

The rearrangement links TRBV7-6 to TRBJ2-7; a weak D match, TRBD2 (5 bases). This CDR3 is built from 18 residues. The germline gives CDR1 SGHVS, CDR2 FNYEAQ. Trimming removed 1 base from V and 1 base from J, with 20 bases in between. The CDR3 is CASSLVAFGDYISYEQYF. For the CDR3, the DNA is TGTGCCAGCAGCTTAGTGGCATTCGGAGACTACATTTCCTACGAGCAGTACTTC.

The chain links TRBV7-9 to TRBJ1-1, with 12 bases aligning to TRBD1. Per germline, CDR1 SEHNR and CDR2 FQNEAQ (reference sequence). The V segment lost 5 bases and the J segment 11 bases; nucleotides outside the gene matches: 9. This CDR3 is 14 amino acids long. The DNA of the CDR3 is TGTGCCAGCAGCCAGGGACAGGGGGCTTTAGGGGCTTTCTTT. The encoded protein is CASSQGQGALGAFF.

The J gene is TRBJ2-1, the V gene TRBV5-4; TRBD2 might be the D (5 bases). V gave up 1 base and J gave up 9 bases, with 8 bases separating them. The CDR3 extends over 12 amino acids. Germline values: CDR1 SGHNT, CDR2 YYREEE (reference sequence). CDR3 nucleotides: TGTGCCAGCAGCTTGTGGAGCGGTGAGCAGTTCTTC. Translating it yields CASSLWSGEQFF.

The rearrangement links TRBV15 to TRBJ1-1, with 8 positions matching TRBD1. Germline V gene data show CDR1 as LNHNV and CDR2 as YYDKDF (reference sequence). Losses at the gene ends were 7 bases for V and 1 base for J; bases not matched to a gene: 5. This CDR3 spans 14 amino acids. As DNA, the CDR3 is TGTGCCACCAACCCAGACAGGGGGAACACTGAAGCTTTCTTT. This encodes CATNPDRGNTEAFF.

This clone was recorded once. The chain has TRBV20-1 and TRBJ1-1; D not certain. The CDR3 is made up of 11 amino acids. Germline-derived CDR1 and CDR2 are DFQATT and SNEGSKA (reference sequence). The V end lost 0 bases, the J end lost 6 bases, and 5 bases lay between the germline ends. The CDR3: CSARDGAEAFF. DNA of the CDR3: TGCAGTGCTAGAGACGGGGCTGAAGCTTTCTTT.

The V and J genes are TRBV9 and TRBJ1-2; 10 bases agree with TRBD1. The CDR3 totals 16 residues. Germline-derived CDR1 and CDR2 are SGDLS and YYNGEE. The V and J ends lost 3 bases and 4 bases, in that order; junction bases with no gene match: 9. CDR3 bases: TGTGCCAGCAGCGCGACAGACAGGGGGCGGCTCTATGGCTACACCTTC. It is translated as CASSATDRGRLYGYTF.

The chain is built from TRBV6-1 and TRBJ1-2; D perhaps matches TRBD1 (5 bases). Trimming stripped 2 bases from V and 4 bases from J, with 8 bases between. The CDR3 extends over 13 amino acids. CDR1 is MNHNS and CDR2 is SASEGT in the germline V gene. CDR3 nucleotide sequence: TGTGCCAGCAGTGAATCCAGGGCCTATGGCTACACCTTC. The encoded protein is CASSESRAYGYTF.